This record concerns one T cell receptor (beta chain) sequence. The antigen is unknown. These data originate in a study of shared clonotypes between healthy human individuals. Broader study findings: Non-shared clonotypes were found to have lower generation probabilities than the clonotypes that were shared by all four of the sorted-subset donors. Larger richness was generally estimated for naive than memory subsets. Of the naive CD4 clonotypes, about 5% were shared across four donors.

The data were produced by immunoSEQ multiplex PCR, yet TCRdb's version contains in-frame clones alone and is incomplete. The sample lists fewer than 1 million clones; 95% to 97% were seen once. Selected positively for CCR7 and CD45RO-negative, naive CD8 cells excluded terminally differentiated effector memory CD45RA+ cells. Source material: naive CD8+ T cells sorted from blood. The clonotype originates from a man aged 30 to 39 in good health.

This chain's CDR3 is CASSVEASGGYEQYF. The CDR3 DNA follows: TGTGCCAGCAGCGTAGAGGCTAGCGGAGGCTACGAGCAGTACTTC. This sequence joins TRBV9 and TRBJ2-7; 7 positions agree with TRBD2. The CDR3 covers 15 residues. Trimming at V came to 0 bases and at J to 3 bases, leaving 6 bases not matched to a gene. Germline CDR1 reads SGDLS; CDR2 reads YYNGEE.